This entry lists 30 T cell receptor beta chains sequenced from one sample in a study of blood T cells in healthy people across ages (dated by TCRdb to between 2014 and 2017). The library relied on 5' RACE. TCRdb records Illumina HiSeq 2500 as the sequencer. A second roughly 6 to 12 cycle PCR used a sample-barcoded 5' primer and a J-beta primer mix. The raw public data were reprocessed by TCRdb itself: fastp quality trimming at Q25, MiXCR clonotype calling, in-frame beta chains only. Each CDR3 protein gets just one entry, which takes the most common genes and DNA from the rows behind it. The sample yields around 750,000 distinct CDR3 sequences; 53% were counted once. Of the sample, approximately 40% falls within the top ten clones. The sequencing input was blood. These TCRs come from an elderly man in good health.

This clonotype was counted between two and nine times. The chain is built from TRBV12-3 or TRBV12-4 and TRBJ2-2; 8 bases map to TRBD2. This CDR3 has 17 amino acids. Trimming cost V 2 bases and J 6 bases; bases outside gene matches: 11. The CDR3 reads CASSLRALAGPAGELFF. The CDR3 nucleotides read TGTGCCAGCAGTTTACGCGCCCTAGCGGGTCCGGCCGGGGAGCTGTTTTTT.

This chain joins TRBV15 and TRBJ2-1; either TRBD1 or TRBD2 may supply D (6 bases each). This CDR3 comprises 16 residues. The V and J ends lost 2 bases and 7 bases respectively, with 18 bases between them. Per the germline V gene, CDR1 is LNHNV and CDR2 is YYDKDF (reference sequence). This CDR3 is CATSRTRGTPSNEQFF. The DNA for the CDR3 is TGTGCCACCAGCAGAACCCGCGGGACACCTTCTAATGAGCAGTTCTTC. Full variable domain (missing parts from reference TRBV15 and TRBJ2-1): DAMVIQNPRYQVTQFGKPVTLSCSQTLNHNVMYWYQQKSSQAPKLLFHYYDKDFNNEADTPDNFQSRRPNTSFCFLDIRSPGLGDTAMYLCATSRTRGTPSNEQFFGPGTRLTVL.

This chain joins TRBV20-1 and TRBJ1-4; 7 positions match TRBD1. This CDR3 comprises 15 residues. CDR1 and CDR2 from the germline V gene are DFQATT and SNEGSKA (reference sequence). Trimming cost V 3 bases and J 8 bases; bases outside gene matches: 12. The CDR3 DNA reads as TGCAGTGCTAGCAATGACAGGGCCCTTAGCGAAAAACTGTTTTTT. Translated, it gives CSASNDRALSEKLFF.

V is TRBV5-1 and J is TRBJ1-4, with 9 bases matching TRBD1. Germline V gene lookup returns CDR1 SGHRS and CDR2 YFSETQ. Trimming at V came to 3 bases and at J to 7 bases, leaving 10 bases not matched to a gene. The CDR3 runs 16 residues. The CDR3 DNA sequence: TGCGCCAGCAGCTACGGACAGGGGTTTCAAAGTGAAAAACTGTTTTTT. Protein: CASSYGQGFQSEKLFF.

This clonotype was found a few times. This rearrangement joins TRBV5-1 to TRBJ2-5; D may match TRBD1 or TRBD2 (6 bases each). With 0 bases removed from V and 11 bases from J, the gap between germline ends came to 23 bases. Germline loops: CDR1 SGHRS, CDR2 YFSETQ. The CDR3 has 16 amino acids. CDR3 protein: CASSLDLGGWVSGQYF. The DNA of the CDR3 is TGCGCCAGCAGCTTGGACCTCGGGGGCTGGGTTTCAGGGCAGTACTTC.

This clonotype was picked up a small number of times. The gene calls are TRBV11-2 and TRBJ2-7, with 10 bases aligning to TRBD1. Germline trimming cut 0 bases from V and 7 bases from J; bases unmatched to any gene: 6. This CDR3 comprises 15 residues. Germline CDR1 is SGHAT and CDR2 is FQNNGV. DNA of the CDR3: TGTGCCAGCAGCTTAGAAGGGACAGGGGTGGGAGAGCAGTACTTC. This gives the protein CASSLEGTGVGEQYF.

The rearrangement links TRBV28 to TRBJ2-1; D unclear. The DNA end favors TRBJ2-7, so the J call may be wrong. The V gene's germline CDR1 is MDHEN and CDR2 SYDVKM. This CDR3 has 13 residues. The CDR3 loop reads CASRPTSCNEQYF. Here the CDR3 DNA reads TGTGCCAGCAGGCCCACCTCCTGCAATGAGCAGTACTTC.

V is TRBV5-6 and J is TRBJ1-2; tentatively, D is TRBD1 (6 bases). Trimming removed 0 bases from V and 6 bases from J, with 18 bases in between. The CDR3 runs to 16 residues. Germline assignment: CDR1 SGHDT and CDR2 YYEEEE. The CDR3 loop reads CASSLAPTGPGDGYTF. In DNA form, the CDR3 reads TGTGCCAGCAGCTTGGCCCCCACAGGTCCAGGGGATGGCTACACCTTC.

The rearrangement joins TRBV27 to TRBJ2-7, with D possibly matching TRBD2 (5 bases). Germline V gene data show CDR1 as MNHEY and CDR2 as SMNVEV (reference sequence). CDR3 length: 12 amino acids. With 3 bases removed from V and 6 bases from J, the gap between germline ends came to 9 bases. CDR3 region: CASSFRGGEQYF. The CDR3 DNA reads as TGTGCCAGCAGTTTCCGAGGAGGCGAGCAGTACTTC.

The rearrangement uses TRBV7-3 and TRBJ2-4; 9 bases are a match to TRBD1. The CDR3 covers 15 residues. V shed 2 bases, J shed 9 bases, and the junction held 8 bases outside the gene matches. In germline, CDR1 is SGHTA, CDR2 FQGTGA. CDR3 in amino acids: CASSLGGQGEGIQYF. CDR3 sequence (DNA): TGTGCCAGCAGCTTAGGGGGACAGGGCGAGGGCATTCAGTACTTC.

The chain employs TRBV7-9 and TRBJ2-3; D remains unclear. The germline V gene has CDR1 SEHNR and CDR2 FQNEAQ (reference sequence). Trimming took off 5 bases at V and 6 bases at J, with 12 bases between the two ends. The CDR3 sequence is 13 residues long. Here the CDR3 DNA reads TGTGCCAGCAGCCACGATTGGGCGGATACGCAGTATTTT. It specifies CASSHDWADTQYF.

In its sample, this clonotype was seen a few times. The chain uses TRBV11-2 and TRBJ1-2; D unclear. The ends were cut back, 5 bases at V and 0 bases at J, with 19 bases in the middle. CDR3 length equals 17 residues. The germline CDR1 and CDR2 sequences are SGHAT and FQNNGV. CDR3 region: CASSPRKGGMANYGYTF. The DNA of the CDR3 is TGTGCCAGCAGCCCGCGAAAGGGAGGCATGGCTAACTATGGCTACACCTTC. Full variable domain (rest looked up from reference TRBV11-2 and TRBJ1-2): EAGVAQSPRYKIIEKRQSVAFWCNPISGHATLYWYQQILGQGPKLLIQFQNNGVVDDSQLPKDRFSAERLKGVDSTLKIQPAKLEDSAVYLCASSPRKGGMANYGYTFGSGTRLTVV.

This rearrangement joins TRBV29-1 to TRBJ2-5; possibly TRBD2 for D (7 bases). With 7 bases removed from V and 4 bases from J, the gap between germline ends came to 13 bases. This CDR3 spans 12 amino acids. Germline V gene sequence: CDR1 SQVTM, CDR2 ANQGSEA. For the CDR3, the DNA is TGCAGCGGACTAAGGGGGGGAGAGACCCAGTACTTC. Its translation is CSGLRGGETQYF.

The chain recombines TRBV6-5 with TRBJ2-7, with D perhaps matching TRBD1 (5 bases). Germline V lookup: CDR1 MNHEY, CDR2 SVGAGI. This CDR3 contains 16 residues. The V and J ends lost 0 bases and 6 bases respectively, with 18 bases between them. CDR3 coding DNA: TGTGCCAGCAGTTACTCGACCAGGGTTGATGTTACCGAGCAGTACTTC. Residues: CASSYSTRVDVTEQYF.

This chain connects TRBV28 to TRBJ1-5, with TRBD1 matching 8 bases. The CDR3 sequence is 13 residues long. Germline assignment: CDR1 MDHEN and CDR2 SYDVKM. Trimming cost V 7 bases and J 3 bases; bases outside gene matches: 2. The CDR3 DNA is TGTGCCAGCATACAGGGGGACAATCAGCCCCAGCATTTT. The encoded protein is CASIQGDNQPQHF.

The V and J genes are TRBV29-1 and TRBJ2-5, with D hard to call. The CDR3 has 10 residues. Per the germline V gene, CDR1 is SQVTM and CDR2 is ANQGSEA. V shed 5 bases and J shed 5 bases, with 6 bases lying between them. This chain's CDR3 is CSVFEETQYF. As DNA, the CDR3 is TGCAGCGTTTTTGAGGAGACCCAGTACTTC.

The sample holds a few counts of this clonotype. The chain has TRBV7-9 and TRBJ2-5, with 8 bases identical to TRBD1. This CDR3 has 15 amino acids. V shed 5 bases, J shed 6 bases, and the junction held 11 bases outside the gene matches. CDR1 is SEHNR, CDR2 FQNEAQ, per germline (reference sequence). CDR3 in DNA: TGTGCCAGCAGCCTACGGACAGGGATCGCAAAGACCCAGTACTTC. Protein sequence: CASSLRTGIAKTQYF. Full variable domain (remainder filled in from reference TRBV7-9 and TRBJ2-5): DTGVSQNPRHKITKRGQNVTFRCDPISEHNRLYWYRQTLGQGPEFLTYFQNEAQLEKSRLLSDRFSAERPKGSFSTLEIQRTEQGDSAMYLCASSLRTGIAKTQYFGPGTRLLVL.

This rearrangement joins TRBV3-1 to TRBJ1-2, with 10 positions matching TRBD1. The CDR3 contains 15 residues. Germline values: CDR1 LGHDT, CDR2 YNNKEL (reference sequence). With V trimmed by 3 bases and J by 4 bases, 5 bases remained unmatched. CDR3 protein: CASSHGTGASYGYTF. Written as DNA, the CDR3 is TGTGCCAGCAGCCACGGGACAGGGGCCTCCTATGGCTACACCTTC.

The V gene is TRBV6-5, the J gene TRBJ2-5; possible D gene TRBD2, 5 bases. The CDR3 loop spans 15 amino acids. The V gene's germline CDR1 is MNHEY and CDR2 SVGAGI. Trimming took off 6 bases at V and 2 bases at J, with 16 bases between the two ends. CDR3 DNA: TGTGCCAGCAGCTACCGGCGGGTACATCAAGAGACCCAGTACTTC. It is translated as CASSYRRVHQETQYF.

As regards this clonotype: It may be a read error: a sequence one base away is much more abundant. The CDR3 DNA follows: TGCAGCGTTGATGGCGGACAGAGCAGTTTAGCCAAAAACATTCAGTACTTC. This codes for CSVDGGQSSLAKNIQYF. The rearrangement uses TRBV29-1 and TRBJ2-4; weak D call: TRBD1 (6 bases). CDR3 length equals 17 residues. Germline V gene data show CDR1 as SQVTM and CDR2 as ANQGSEA. The V gene lost 3 bases and the J gene lost 0 bases, with 18 bases spanning the gap.

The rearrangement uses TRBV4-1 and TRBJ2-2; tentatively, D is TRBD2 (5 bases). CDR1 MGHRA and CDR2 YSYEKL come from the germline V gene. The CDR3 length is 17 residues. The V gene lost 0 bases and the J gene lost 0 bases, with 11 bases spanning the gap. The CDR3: CASSQEGAAANTGELFF. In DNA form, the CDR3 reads TGCGCCAGCAGCCAAGAGGGTGCAGCGGCGAACACCGGGGAGCTGTTTTTT.

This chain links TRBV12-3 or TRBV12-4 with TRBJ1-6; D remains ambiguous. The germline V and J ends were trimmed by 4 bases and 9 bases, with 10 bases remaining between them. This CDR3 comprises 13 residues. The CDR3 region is CASSSQVGSPLHF. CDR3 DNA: TGTGCCAGCAGTTCCCAAGTGGGTTCACCCCTCCACTTT.

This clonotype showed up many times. The CDR3 protein is CASSPLGEEADEQYF. The DNA of the CDR3 is TGCGCCAGCAGTCCTCTAGGGGAGGAGGCGGACGAGCAGTACTTC. The rearrangement links TRBV10-1 to TRBJ2-7, with D perhaps TRBD2 (6 bases). The length of the CDR3 is 15 residues. Trimming took off 5 bases at V and 5 bases at J, with 19 bases between the two ends. Germline V CDR1 and CDR2: WNHNN, SYGVQD (reference sequence).

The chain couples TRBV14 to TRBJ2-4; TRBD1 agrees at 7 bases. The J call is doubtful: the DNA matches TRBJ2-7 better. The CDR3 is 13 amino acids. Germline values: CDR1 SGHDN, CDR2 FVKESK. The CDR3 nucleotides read TGTGCCAGCAGACCTACAGGGGAATACGAGCAGTACTTC. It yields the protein CASRPTGEYEQYF.

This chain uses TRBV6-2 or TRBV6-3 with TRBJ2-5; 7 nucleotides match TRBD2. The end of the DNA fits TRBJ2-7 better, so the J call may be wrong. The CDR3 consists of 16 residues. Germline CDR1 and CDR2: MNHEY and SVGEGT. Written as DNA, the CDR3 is TGTGCCAGTAGTCCAAAGGGGCCTAGCGGAGCCTACGAGCAGTACTTC. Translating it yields CASSPKGPSGAYEQYF.

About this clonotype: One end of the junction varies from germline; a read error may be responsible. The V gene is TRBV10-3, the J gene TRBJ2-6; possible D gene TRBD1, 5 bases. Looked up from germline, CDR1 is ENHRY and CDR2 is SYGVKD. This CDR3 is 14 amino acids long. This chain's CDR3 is CAITDSSGANVPTF. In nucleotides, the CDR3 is TGTGCCATCACCGACAGCTCTGGGGCCAACGTCCCGACTTTC.

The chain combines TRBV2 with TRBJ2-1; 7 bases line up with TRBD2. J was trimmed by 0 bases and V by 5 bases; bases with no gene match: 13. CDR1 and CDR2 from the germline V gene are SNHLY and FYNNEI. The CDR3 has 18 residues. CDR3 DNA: TGTGCCAGCAGTTTCACTAGCGTTACCGGGCGCTCCTACAATGAGCAGTTCTTC. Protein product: CASSFTSVTGRSYNEQFF. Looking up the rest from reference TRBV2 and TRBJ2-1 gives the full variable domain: EPEVTQTPSHQVTQMGQEVILRCVPISNHLYFYWYRQILGQKVEFLVSFYNNEISEKSEIFDDQFSVERPDGSNFTLKIRSTKLEDSAMYFCASSFTSVTGRSYNEQFFGPGTRLTVL.

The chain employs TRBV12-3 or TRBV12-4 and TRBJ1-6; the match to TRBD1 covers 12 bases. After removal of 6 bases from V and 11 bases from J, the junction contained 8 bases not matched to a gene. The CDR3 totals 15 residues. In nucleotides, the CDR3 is TGTGCCAGCAGCCGGGCTGGGACAGGGGGCACACCCCTCCACTTT. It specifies CASSRAGTGGTPLHF.

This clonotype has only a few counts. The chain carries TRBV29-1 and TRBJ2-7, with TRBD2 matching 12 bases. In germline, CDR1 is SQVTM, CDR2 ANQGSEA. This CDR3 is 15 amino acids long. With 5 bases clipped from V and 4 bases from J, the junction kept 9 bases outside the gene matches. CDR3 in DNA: TGCAGCGTTATTCGACTAGCGGGAGCAAAATACGAGCAGTACTTC. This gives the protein CSVIRLAGAKYEQYF.

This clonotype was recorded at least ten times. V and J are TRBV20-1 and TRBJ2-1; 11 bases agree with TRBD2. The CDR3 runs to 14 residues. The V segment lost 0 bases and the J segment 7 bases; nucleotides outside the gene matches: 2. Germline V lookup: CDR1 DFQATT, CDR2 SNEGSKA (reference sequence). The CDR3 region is CSARDSGRGNEQFF. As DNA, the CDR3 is TGCAGTGCTAGAGATAGCGGGAGGGGTAATGAGCAGTTCTTC.